The T cell receptor (beta chain) under discussion was sequenced for a study of cytomegalovirus exposure and HLA in healthy donors. General study results and limits: An observed cluster of highly shared sequence variants was recorded as a likely sequencing artifact.

Trimming cost V 1 base and J 6 bases; bases outside gene matches: 6. The V gene's germline CDR1 is MNHNS and CDR2 SASEGT. The CDR3 has 15 residues. PCR involved 60 Vbeta and 13 Jbeta primers. Profiling relied on immunoSEQ multiplex PCR, and the TCRdb table lists in-frame clones only, not all of them. The data hold 180,000 or so clones, with roughly 88% observed a single time. As regards this clone: The antigen remains unidentified.

V is TRBV6-1 and J is TRBJ2-3; the match to TRBD1 covers 8 bases. Sequencing input: PBMCs. This receptor was taken from a man younger than 35 in good health and CMV-seropositive. The CDR3 coding sequence is TGTGCCAGCAGTGAAGGGACAGGGTTCAAGGATACGCAGTATTTT. This codes for CASSEGTGFKDTQYF.